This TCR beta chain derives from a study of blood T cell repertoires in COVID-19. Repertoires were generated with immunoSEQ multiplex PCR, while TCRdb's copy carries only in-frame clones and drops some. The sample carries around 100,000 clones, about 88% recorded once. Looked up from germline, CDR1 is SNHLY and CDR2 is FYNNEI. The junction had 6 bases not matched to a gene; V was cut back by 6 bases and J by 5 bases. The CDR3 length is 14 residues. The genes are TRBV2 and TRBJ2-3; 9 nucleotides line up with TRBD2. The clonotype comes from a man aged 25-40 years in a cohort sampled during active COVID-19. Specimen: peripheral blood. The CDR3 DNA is TGTGCCAGCAGGCCGGGACTAGCTCAAGATACGCAGTATTTT. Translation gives CASRPGLAQDTQYF.